This TCR beta chain was observed in a study of blood T cell repertoires in COVID-19. V was clipped by 0 bases and J by 5 bases; unmatched bases: 8. Germline values: CDR1 SGHTA, CDR2 FQGTGA. The CDR3 is 16 residues long. Sequencing used immunoSEQ multiplex PCR; TCRdb keeps in-frame clones, though not all of them. In the table there are tens of thousands of clones, roughly four fifths of which are singletons. The chain uses TRBV7-3 and TRBJ2-7; TRBD1 aligns across 9 bases. The sequence derives from a man older than 75 with COVID-19, enrolled during active disease. Material for sequencing was peripheral blood. The DNA of the CDR3 is TGTGCCAGCAGCTTAACCGATGACAGGGGGATTCACGAGCAGTACTTC. It codes for CASSLTDDRGIHEQYF.